Listed here is a single T cell receptor beta chain. Its antigen is undetermined. Specified treatment: around 19 received Ad26.COV2.S at low or high dose, single or two shots; roughly five received placebo; per-sample allocation not given. The samples date from day 63 after the first vaccine or placebo injection. The source of the sample is a study of Ad26.COV2.S vaccination and SARS-CoV-2 variants. Looking at the study overall: The vaccine Ad26.COV2.S was put into the muscle once, or twice with 56 days between.

General study results and limits: Compared with placebo recipients, vaccine recipients had higher spike-specific TCR breadth. It was reported that spike-specific CD8+ and CD4+ T cell responses were substantially broad after vaccination.

The CDR3 covers 14 residues. Germline values: CDR1 SGDLS, CDR2 YYNGEE. V was clipped by 0 bases and J by 3 bases, with 9 bases between them. TCRdb keeps only in-frame clones here, not all; method: immunoSEQ multiplex PCR. The sample carries around 450,000 clones, 75% to 95% recorded once. The sequencing used peripheral blood, collected in a trial of Ad26.COV2.S vaccine versus placebo. The chain couples TRBV9 to TRBJ1-1; D is uncertain. The receptor was isolated from a person between 18 and 60 years old who received the Ad26.COV2.S COVID-19 vaccine or a placebo. CDR3 coding DNA: TGTGCCAGCAGCGTAGACTTGAGGGACACTGAAGCTTTCTTT. Encoded protein: CASSVDLRDTEAFF.